This is a list of T cell receptor beta chains from one sample in a study of human thymus T cells. The data were produced by immunoSEQ multiplex PCR, yet TCRdb's version contains in-frame clones alone and is incomplete. The sample carries some 78,000 clones, around 96% recorded once. The material sequenced was thymus tissue. The source is a boy under two years old with a congenital heart defect but otherwise immunologically healthy. Both conserved end residues are part of each CDR3. The D gene is left open where the match is weak. Clone size is given for some rows only: seen once, a few or many times, or a class if the clone is expanded.

v_call	d_call	j_call	clone_size	cdr3_length	cdr3_nt	cdr3_aa
TRBV4-1	TRBD1	TRBJ1-2	-	17	TGCGCCAGCAGCCACCCGGGGGACAGCAGATCTTCCTATGGCTACACCTTC	CASSHPGDSRSSYGYTF
TRBV28	-	TRBJ2-2	-	14	TGTGCCAGCGAAGGTCAGACGAACACCGGGGAGCTGTTTTTT	CASEGQTNTGELFF
TRBV6-5	-	TRBJ1-1	once	14	TGTGCCAGCAGTTACTCGAAAATCAGGGTGGAAGCTTTCTTT	CASSYSKIRVEAFF
TRBV5-4	-	TRBJ1-6	-	16	TGTGCCAGCAGCTCCCTAGAGGGAGGGGTGGGTTCACCCCTCCACTTT	CASSSLEGGVGSPLHF
TRBV5-1	TRBD1	TRBJ2-7	few	12	TGCGCCAGCAGCTTGACAGGGGACGAGCAGTACTTC	CASSLTGDEQYF
TRBV27	-	TRBJ2-1	-	16	TGTGCCAGCAGTCCTCCCCGGGGTACCGCCTACAATGAGCAGTTCTTC	CASSPPRGTAYNEQFF
TRBV7-2	TRBD1	TRBJ1-3	-	14	TGTGCCAGCAGCGGCGGGACAGGCGCTACCACCATATATTTT	CASSGGTGATTIYF
TRBV5-4	-	TRBJ1-2	-	16	TGTGCCAGCAGCTTGCGGGCCGCCAATTCTAACTATGGCTACACCTTC	CASSLRAANSNYGYTF
TRBV13	-	TRBJ2-3	-	15	TGTGCCAGCAGCCTAAGAGGGGTTTTCACAGATACGCAGTATTTT	CASSLRGVFTDTQYF
TRBV19	-	TRBJ2-6	-	18	TGTGCCAGTAGTACCGGGACTCCCTGGGGCTCTGGGGCCAACGTCCTGACTTTC	CASSTGTPWGSGANVLTF
TRBV19	TRBD1	TRBJ1-1	-	20	TGTGCCAGTAGTAAAGGACAGATTAACCGGGACAGGGTGGGGCACACTGAAGCTTTCTTT	CASSKGQINRDRVGHTEAFF
TRBV5-4	-	TRBJ2-5	-	15	TGTGCCAGCAGCTTAGTGAGGGCCCCCCAAGAGACCCAGTACTTC	CASSLVRAPQETQYF
TRBV5-4	TRBD2	TRBJ2-3	-	14	TGTGCCAGCAGCCCGACTAGCCGCCCGGATACGCAGTATTTT	CASSPTSRPDTQYF
TRBV19	-	TRBJ1-6	once	19	TGTGCCAGTAGTATTTTGGGCCCCTCTCTCGGGACACCCAATTCACCCCTCCACTTT	CASSILGPSLGTPNSPLHF
TRBV10-1	-	TRBJ1-2	-	13	TGCGCCAGCAGTAATTCAGGTCGGGATGGCTACACCTTC	CASSNSGRDGYTF
TRBV27	TRBD1	TRBJ1-3	-	16	TGTGCCAGCAGTTTGAACAGGGGGGACTCTGGAAACACCATATATTTT	CASSLNRGDSGNTIYF
TRBV7-6	-	TRBJ2-1	-	15	TGTGCCAGCAGCTTAAACGGGAGCGGCTCAGAGGAGCAGTTCTTC	CASSLNGSGSEEQFF
TRBV7-2	-	TRBJ2-5	-	14	TGTGCCAGCAGCTTAGTCGGGAAGCAAGAGACCCAGTACTTC	CASSLVGKQETQYF
TRBV27	-	TRBJ1-2	-	18	TGTGCCAGCAGTTTGGGGGCGGAGCAGGGGCAGATGAAGACTGGCTACACCTTC	CASSLGAEQGQMKTGYTF
TRBV4-2	-	TRBJ1-5	once	15	TGTGCCAGCAGCCAAGGGGACTATAGCAATCAGCCCCAGCATTTT	CASSQGDYSNQPQHF
TRBV7-7	TRBD2	TRBJ2-3	-	16	TGTGCTAGCAGCCTGGGGAGGGCTCCCCGCACAGATACGCAGTATTTT	CASSLGRAPRTDTQYF
TRBV27	-	TRBJ2-2	once	16	TGTGCCAGCACCCCCAGTCGAGGGCTTAACACCGGGGAGCTGTTTTTT	CASTPSRGLNTGELFF
TRBV6-5	-	TRBJ2-3	-	13	TGTGCCAGCAGCAACCGGGGTAGAGATACGCAGTATTTT	CASSNRGRDTQYF
TRBV18	TRBD1	TRBJ1-2	-	16	TGTGCCAGCTCACCCATCCCGACAGGGACTAACTATGGCTACACCTTC	CASSPIPTGTNYGYTF
TRBV21-1	-	TRBJ2-6	-	18	TGTGCCAGCAGCAAGGAAATCCTACTTTCCTCTGGGGCCAACGTCCTGACTTTC	CASSKEILLSSGANVLTF
TRBV5-1	TRBD1	TRBJ2-7	-	17	TGCGCCAGCAGCTTACTCGGTTACAGGGGACCCTCCTACGAGCAGTACTTC	CASSLLGYRGPSYEQYF
TRBV4-1	-	TRBJ2-7	-	15	TGCGCCAGCAGCCAAGGAGGGAACCTCTCCGGCGAGCAGTACTTC	CASSQGGNLSGEQYF
TRBV27	TRBD1	TRBJ1-1	-	14	TGTGCCAGCAGTTCCGACAGGGAGAACACTGAAGCTTTCTTT	CASSSDRENTEAFF
TRBV11-1	TRBD1	TRBJ1-1	once	14	TGTGCCAGCAGCTCGGCAGGGGGATATTCTGAAGCTTTCTTT	CASSSAGGYSEAFF
TRBV19	-	TRBJ2-6	once	14	TGTGCCAGTAGTATGGGGTCTGGGGCCAACGTCCTGACTTTC	CASSMGSGANVLTF
TRBV5-6	-	TRBJ2-7	-	15	TGTGCCAGCAGCGGGGGACTGCCAAAGACCTACGAGCAGTACTTC	CASSGGLPKTYEQYF
TRBV30	-	TRBJ2-7	-	13	TGTTCCTGGAATAGTTCCCGCTCCTACGAGCAGTACTTC	CSWNSSRSYEQYF
TRBV7-3	TRBD2	TRBJ2-1	-	18	TGTGCCAGCAGCCGAACGGGAGGGCGCCAGGGGAGCTACAATGAGCAGTTCTTC	CASSRTGGRQGSYNEQFF
TRBV18	TRBD2	TRBJ2-7	-	16	TGTGCCAGTTACGGCCAAGGGGAGGGTAGCTCCTACGAGCAGTACTTC	CASYGQGEGSSYEQYF
TRBV7-8	-	TRBJ2-7	-	15	TGTGCCAGCAGCTTACTGACAGTGAGCTCCTACGAGCAGTACTTC	CASSLLTVSSYEQYF
TRBV4-2	-	TRBJ2-3	-	11	TGTGCCAGCAGCCAGGGGGATACGCAGTATTTT	CASSQGDTQYF
TRBV5-5	-	TRBJ1-2	-	15	TGTGCCAGCAGCCTGGAGGTACAGGAGGATAACGGCTACACCTTC	CASSLEVQEDNGYTF
TRBV10-3	-	TRBJ2-7	few	12	TGTGCCATCAGTGGTCGGAACTACGAGCAGTACTTC	CAISGRNYEQYF
TRBV5-5	-	TRBJ1-5	-	13	TGTGCCAGCAGCTCGAGGGTGAATCAGCCCCAGCATTTT	CASSSRVNQPQHF